Below are 6 T cell receptor beta chains sequenced from a single sample in a study of T cell clusters in autoimmune cytopenias. Multiplex touch-down PCR amplified TRB using TRB-A and TRB-B pools in one tube. TCRdb derives one entry per CDR3 protein from the multiplex PCR reads, leaving out DNA. The repertoire table contains 6,500 to 10,000 distinct CDR3 sequences. Each sample's input was 250 ng genomic DNA, 38,000 or so genome equivalents. Sample: peripheral blood. The source of these receptors is a human donor with an autoimmune cytopenia or autoimmune hepatitis (not recorded which).

The chain combines TRBV20-1 with TRBJ2-5; with no DNA, the TCRdb D assignment of TRBD2 cannot be verified. CDR1 and CDR2 from the germline V gene are DFQATT and SNEGSKA (reference sequence). The CDR3 runs to 14 residues. CDR3 residues: CSAPLAGSGYEQFF.

This clonotype shows up as medium-sized (0.01 to 0.1%) by frequency. The chain couples TRBV19 to TRBJ1-1; lacking DNA, the TRBD1 call made by TCRdb goes unchecked. CDR1 is LNHDA and CDR2 is SQIVND in the germline V gene (reference sequence). The CDR3 is made up of 13 amino acids. CDR3 region: CASSPTGNTEAFF.

The CDR3 sequence: CASSQGGVSFQPQHF. This sequence joins TRBV18 and TRBJ1-5. Germline V gene sequence: CDR1 KGHSH, CDR2 LQKENI. This CDR3 region has 15 residues.

This clonotype counts as medium-sized by frequency. The CDR3 is CASSYTPNTGELFF. V and J are TRBV7-6 and TRBJ2-2. This CDR3 is 14 amino acids long. The germline CDR1 and CDR2 sequences are SGHVS and FNYEAQ. Based on the CDR3 plus reference TRBV7-6 and TRBJ2-2, the full variable domain is GAGVSQSPRYKVTKRGQDVALRCDPISGHVSLYWYRQALGQGPEFLTYFNYEAQQDKSGLPNDRFSAERPEGSISTLTIQRTEQRDSAMYRCASSYTPNTGELFFGEGSRLTVL.

This clonotype registers medium-sized by frequency. The CDR3 spells CASSLFSRGTGNGRDGYTF. V usage is TRBV12-3 or TRBV12-4 and J usage is TRBJ1-2; the TCRdb D gene call, TRBD1, has no DNA to confirm it. The CDR3 extends over 19 amino acids.

This clonotype is called medium-sized (0.01 to 0.1%) based on its frequency. The gene calls are TRBV5-5 and TRBJ2-3; without DNA, the TCRdb call of TRBD1 cannot be checked. Germline V lookup: CDR1 SGHKS, CDR2 YYEKEE (reference sequence). This CDR3 contains 13 residues. CDR3 sequence reads: CASSGGAGDTQYF. The full variable domain, rest sourced from reference TRBV5-5 and TRBJ2-3, is DAGVTQSPTHLIKTRGQQVTLRCSPISGHKSVSWYQQVLGQGPQFIFQYYEKEERGRGNFPDRFSARQFPNYSSELNVNALLLGDSALYLCASSGGAGDTQYFGPGTRLTVL.